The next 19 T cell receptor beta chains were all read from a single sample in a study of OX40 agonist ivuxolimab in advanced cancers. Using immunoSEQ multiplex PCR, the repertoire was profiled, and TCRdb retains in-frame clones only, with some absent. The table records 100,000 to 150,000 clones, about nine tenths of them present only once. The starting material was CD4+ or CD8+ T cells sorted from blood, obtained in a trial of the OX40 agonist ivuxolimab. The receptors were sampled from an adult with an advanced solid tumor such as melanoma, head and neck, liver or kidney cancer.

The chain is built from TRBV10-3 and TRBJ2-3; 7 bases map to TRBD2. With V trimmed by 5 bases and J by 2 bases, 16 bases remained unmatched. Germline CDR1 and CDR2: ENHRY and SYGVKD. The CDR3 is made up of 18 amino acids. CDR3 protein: CAISKLVLVTSSTDTQYF. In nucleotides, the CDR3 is TGTGCCATCAGTAAATTGGTGTTGGTGACTAGCTCCACAGATACGCAGTATTTT.

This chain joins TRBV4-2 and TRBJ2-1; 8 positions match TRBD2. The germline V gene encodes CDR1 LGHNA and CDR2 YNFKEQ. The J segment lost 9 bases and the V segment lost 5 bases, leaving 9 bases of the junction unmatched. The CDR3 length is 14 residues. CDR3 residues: CASSLAGRAGEQFF. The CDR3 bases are TGTGCCAGCAGCTTGGCCGGGAGGGCCGGTGAGCAGTTCTTC.

CDR3 loop: CASSLATNTGGWTEAFF. CDR3 DNA sequence: TGCGCCAGCAGCTTGGCCACGAACACAGGGGGGTGGACTGAAGCTTTCTTT. The chain carries TRBV5-1 and TRBJ1-1; 8 nucleotides align to TRBD1. The CDR3 is 17 residues long. Germline V gene sequence: CDR1 SGHRS, CDR2 YFSETQ. The V segment lost 0 bases and the J segment 5 bases; nucleotides outside the gene matches: 12.

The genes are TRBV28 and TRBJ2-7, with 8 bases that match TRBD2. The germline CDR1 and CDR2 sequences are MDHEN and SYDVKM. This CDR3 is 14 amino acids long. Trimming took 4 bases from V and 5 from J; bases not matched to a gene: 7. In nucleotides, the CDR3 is TGTGCCAGCAGTTCAGCGGGAGTGTCCCACGAGCAGTACTTC. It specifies CASSSAGVSHEQYF.

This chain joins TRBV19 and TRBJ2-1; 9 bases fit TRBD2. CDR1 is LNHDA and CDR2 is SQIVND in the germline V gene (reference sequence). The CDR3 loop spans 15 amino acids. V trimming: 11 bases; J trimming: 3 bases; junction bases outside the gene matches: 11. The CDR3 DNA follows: TGTGCCGTGGAGGGAGCGGGAGGCCTCTACAATGAGCAGTTCTTC. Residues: CAVEGAGGLYNEQFF.

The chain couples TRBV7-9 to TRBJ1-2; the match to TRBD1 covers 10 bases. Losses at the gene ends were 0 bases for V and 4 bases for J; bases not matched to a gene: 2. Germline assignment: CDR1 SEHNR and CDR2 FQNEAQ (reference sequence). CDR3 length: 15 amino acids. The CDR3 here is CASSLAGQGIYGYTF. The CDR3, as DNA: TGTGCCAGCAGCTTAGCGGGACAGGGGATCTATGGCTACACCTTC.

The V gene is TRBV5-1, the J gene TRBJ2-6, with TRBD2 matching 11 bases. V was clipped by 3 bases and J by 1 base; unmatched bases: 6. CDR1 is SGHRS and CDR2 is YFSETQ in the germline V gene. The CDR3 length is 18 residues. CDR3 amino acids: CASSSTGTSGSGANVLTF. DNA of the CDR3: TGCGCCAGCAGCTCAACCGGGACTAGCGGATCTGGGGCCAACGTCCTGACTTTC.

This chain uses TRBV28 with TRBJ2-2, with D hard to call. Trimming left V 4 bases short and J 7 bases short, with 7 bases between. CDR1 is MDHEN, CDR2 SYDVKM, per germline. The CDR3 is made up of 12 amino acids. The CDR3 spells CASSSRNGELFF. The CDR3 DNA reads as TGTGCCAGCAGTTCAAGGAACGGGGAGCTGTTTTTT.

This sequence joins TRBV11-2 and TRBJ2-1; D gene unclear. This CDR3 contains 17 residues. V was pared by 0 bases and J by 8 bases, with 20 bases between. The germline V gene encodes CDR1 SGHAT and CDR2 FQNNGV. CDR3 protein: CASSLDLSGVDSYEQFF. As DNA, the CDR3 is TGTGCCAGCAGCTTAGATCTTAGTGGGGTAGATAGCTATGAGCAGTTCTTC.

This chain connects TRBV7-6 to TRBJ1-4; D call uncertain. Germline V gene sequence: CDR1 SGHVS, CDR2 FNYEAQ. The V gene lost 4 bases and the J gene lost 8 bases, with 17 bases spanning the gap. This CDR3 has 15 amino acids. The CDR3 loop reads CASSSNQNLGEKLFF. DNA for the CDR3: TGTGCCAGCAGCTCCAATCAAAATCTTGGGGAAAAACTGTTTTTT.

CDR3 region: CASSLVSAGVKETQYF. The CDR3 coding sequence is TGTGCCAGCAGCTTGGTATCGGCGGGAGTTAAAGAGACCCAGTACTTC. The V call is TRBV5-4, the J call TRBJ2-5; 7 nucleotides agree with TRBD2. The J segment lost 3 bases and the V segment lost 0 bases, leaving 8 bases of the junction unmatched. The CDR3 is made up of 16 amino acids. CDR1 and CDR2 from the germline V gene are SGHNT and YYREEE (reference sequence).

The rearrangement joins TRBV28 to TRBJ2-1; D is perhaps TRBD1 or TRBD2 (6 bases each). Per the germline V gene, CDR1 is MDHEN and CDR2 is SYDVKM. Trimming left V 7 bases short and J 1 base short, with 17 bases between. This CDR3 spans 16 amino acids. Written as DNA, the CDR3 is TGTGCCAGCAAGCTCGGGGGCCTGAGGTCCTACAATGAGCAGTTCTTC. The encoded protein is CASKLGGLRSYNEQFF.

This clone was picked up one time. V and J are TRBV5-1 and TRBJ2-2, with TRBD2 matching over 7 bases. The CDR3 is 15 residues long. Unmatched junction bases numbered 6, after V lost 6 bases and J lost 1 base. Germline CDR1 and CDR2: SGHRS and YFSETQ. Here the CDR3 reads CASTLAAVNTGELFF. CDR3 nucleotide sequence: TGCGCCAGCACCCTAGCGGCGGTGAACACCGGGGAGCTGTTTTTT.

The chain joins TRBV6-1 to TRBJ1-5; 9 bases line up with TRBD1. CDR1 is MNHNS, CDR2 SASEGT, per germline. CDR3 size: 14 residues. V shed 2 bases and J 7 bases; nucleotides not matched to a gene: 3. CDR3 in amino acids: CASSETTGGQPQHF. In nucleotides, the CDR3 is TGTGCCAGCAGTGAAACGACAGGGGGACAGCCCCAGCATTTT.

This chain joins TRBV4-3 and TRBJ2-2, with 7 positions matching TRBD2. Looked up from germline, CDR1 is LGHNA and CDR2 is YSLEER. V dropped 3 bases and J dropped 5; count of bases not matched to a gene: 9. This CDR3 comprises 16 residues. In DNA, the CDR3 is TGCGCCAGCAGCCAGGGGGGGACGGTGCGAACCGGGGAGCTGTTTTTT. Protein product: CASSQGGTVRTGELFF.

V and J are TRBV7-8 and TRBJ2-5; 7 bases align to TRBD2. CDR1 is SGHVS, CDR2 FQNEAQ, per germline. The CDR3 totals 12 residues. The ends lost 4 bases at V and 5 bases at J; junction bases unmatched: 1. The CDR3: CASSWGGETQYF. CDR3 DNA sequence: TGTGCCAGCAGCTGGGGGGGGGAGACCCAGTACTTC.

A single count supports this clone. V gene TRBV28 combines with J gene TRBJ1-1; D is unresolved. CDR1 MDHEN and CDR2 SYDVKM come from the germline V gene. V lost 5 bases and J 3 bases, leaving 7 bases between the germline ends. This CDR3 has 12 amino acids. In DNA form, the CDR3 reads TGTGCCAGCAGTGCCAAGGACACTGAAGCTTTCTTT. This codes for CASSAKDTEAFF. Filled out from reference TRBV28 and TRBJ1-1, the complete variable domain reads DVKVTQSSRYLVKRTGEKVFLECVQDMDHENMFWYRQDPGLGLRLIYFSYDVKMKEKGDIPEGYSVSREKKERFSLILESASTNQTSMYLCASSAKDTEAFFGQGTRLTVV.

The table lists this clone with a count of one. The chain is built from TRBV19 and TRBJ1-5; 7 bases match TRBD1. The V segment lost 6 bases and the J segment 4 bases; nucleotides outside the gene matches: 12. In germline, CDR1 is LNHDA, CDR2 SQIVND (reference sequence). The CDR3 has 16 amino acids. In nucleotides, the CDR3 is TGTGCCAGTAGCATTGGACAGGTCAATCTTAATCAGCCCCAGCATTTT. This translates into CASSIGQVNLNQPQHF.

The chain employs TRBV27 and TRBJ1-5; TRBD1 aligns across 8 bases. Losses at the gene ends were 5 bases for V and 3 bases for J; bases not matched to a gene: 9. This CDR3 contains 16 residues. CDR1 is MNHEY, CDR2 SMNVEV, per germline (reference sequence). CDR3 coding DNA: TGTGCCAGCAGTCCAGTGGGGACAGGTCTCAATCAGCCCCAGCATTTT. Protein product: CASSPVGTGLNQPQHF.